This is a list of T cell receptor beta chains from one sample in a study of T-cell reconstitution after alpha-beta-depleted transplantation in children. TCRdb recomputed calls from the PCR reads with MiXCR, one row per CDR3 protein. The sample holds over 15,000 distinct CDR3 sequences, 7.7% seen once. The sample in question was PBMCs, mostly from graft donor cells, obtained 60 days after TCRalphabeta/CD19-depleted stem cell transplant. Receptor source: a boy under two years old who had a stem cell transplant for Wiskott-Aldrich syndrome, so the T cells may come from the graft donor. Each CDR3 is given with its conserved first and last residue. The D gene is left open where the match is weak. Rows give clone size only sometimes, using once, few, many, or a class for an expanded clone.

>TRBJ2-7|TRBD2|few|TRBV20-1
CSARGLAGSLYEQYF
TGCAGTGCTAGGGGACTAGCGGGATCCCTCTACGAGCAGTACTTC
>TRBJ2-1|-|many|TRBV27
CASSVHFCSYNEQFF
TGTGCCAGCAGTGTACACTTCTGCTCCTACAATGAGCAGTTCTTC
>TRBJ2-5|TRBD2|many|TRBV5-1
CASRRSGTSGTGTQYF
TGCGCCAGCAGGCGAAGCGGGACTAGCGGGACTGGGACCCAGTACTTC
>TRBJ2-1|-|many|TRBV20-1
CSATRGALNEQFF
TGCAGTGCGACCCGCGGGGCCCTCAATGAGCAGTTCTTC
>TRBJ1-2|-|many|TRBV7-9
CASSLPAQLNYGYTF
TGTGCCAGCAGCCTGCCCGCACAGCTAAACTATGGCTACACCTTC
>TRBJ1-4|-|few|TRBV5-1
CASKIIPGTTNEKLFF
TGCGCCAGCAAAATCATCCCCGGGACCACTAATGAAAAACTGTTTTTT
>TRBJ2-1|TRBD2|many|TRBV10-3
CASTAGGLAGPNEQFF
TGTGCCTCGACCGCGGGGGGACTAGCGGGACCCAATGAGCAGTTCTTC
>TRBJ2-5|-|few|TRBV5-1
CASSPGERPGTQYF
TGCGCCAGCAGTCCCGGGGAAAGACCGGGGACCCAGTACTTC
>TRBJ1-2|-|many|TRBV7-9
CASREGGTRYGYTF
TGTGCCAGCAGGGAGGGGGGCACACGGTATGGCTACACCTTC
>TRBJ2-5|-|-|TRBV20-1
CSAPGETQETQYF
TGCAGTGCTCCGGGCGAGACACAAGAGACCCAGTACTTC
>TRBJ2-7|TRBD1|many|TRBV5-6
CASSLRTGGSYEQYF
TGTGCCAGCAGCTTGCGGACAGGGGGCTCCTACGAGCAGTACTTC
>TRBJ1-5|-|-|TRBV7-9
CASSLVKDSYSNQPQHF
TGTGCCAGCAGCTTAGTTAAGGATTCATATAGCAATCAGCCCCAGCATTTT
>TRBJ1-3|-|many|TRBV2
CASRDGIAGNTIYF
TGTGCCAGCAGAGACGGGATCGCTGGAAACACCATATATTTT
>TRBJ2-1|-|many|TRBV3-1
CASSQDHPSSTGNNEQFF
TGTGCCAGCAGCCAAGATCATCCATCCTCAACAGGGAACAATGAGCAGTTCTTC
>TRBJ2-3|-|many|TRBV11-2
CASSLGTSTDTQYF
TGTGCCAGCAGCTTAGGGACTAGCACAGATACGCAGTATTTT
>TRBJ2-7|-|few|TRBV6-6
CASRQGSSYEQYF
TGTGCCAGCAGGCAAGGGAGCTCCTACGAGCAGTACTTC
>TRBJ2-1|TRBD2|many|TRBV7-9
CASSEAFAGAYNEQFF
TGTGCCAGCAGCGAGGCGTTTGCGGGAGCCTACAATGAGCAGTTCTTC
>TRBJ2-3|TRBD1|-|TRBV12-3/TRBV12-4
CASSLYPTGGGRTDTQYF
TGTGCCAGCAGTTTATATCCGACAGGGGGAGGGAGGACAGATACGCAGTATTTT
>TRBJ2-7|TRBD2|few|TRBV4-2
CASSQETSGDRSSYEQYF
TGTGCCAGCAGCCAAGAAACTAGCGGGGACCGTAGCTCCTACGAGCAGTACTTC
>TRBJ2-5|-|many|TRBV15
CATSATVQETQYF
TGTGCCACCAGCGCAACGGTTCAAGAGACCCAGTACTTC
>TRBJ1-1|-|many|TRBV18
CASSPTDNTEAFF
TGTGCCAGCTCACCAACAGATAACACTGAAGCTTTCTTT
>TRBJ2-5|-|-|TRBV7-9
CASSLARQDLETQYF
TGTGCCAGCAGCCTAGCTAGACAGGACTTAGAGACCCAGTACTTC
>TRBJ2-7|TRBD1|many|TRBV5-1
CASSLWTGGGEQYF
TGCGCCAGCAGCCTCTGGACAGGGGGCGGCGAGCAGTACTTC
>TRBJ2-2|-|many|TRBV21-1
CASSTSGRDPGELFF
TGTGCCAGCAGCACTAGCGGGAGGGATCCCGGGGAGCTGTTTTTT
>TRBJ2-1|TRBD2|many|TRBV2
CASSGLADSAGFF
TGTGCCAGCAGTGGACTAGCGGATTCGGCGGGGTTCTTC
>TRBJ1-4|-|many|TRBV9
CASSPTGHREKLFF
TGTGCCAGCAGCCCTACAGGGCATAGGGAAAAACTGTTTTTT
>TRBJ2-2|-|few|TRBV11-1
CASSPRDARDTGELFF
TGTGCCAGCAGCCCGCGGGACGCGAGGGACACCGGGGAGCTGTTTTTT
>TRBJ2-1|-|many|TRBV2
CASTRGDRIDNEQFF
TGTGCCAGCACAAGGGGCGATCGGATCGACAATGAGCAGTTCTTC
>TRBJ1-4|TRBD1|-|TRBV7-9
CASSWGDRGATNEKLFF
TGTGCCAGCAGCTGGGGGGACAGGGGTGCAACTAATGAAAAACTGTTTTTT
>TRBJ1-6|-|many|TRBV30
CAWSGGSSYNSPLHF
TGTGCCTGGAGTGGGGGGAGCTCCTATAATTCACCCCTCCACTTT
>TRBJ2-2|TRBD2|many|TRBV10-3
CAISSGSGTGELFF
TGTGCCATCAGTAGCGGGAGCGGCACCGGGGAGCTGTTTTTT
>TRBJ1-1|-|many|TRBV11-2
CASSLRLGTTEAFF
TGTGCCAGCAGCTTAAGATTAGGAACCACTGAAGCTTTCTTT
>TRBJ1-2|-|medium-sized|TRBV7-9
CASSAESYGYTF
TGTGCCAGCAGCGCCGAAAGTTATGGCTACACCTTC
>TRBJ2-3|-|-|TRBV20-1
CSASRGGSTDTQYF
TGCAGTGCTAGTAGAGGTGGGAGCACAGATACGCAGTATTTT
>TRBJ2-3|TRBD2|many|TRBV30
CAWSGGGAIVATQYF
TGTGCCTGGAGTGGCGGGGGGGCGATTGTGGCTACGCAGTATTTT
>TRBJ2-1|-|-|TRBV7-9
CASSLVVAGSYNEQFF
TGTGCCAGCAGCTTAGTGGTGGCCGGGAGCTACAATGAGCAGTTCTTC
>TRBJ2-5|-|few|TRBV3-1
CASSQDSRGGETQYF
TGTGCCAGCAGCCAAGATAGTAGGGGTGGGGAGACCCAGTACTTC
>TRBJ2-7|TRBD1|many|TRBV5-6
CASSSQRTGFGEQYF
TGTGCCAGCAGCTCACAGCGGACAGGGTTTGGGGAGCAGTACTTC
>TRBJ2-5|-|few|TRBV18
CASSPPDGIRVRETQYF
TGTGCCAGCTCACCACCAGACGGGATCAGGGTTCGGGAGACCCAGTACTTC
>TRBJ1-1|-|few|TRBV3-1
CASSQGNWNEAFF
TGTGCCAGCAGCCAAGGAAATTGGAATGAAGCTTTCTTT
>TRBJ2-2|-|many|TRBV12-3/TRBV12-4
CASSSPGFGELFF
TGTGCCAGCAGTTCTCCAGGGTTCGGGGAGCTGTTTTTT
>TRBJ1-4|-|few|TRBV7-8
CASSPPGTHYNEKLFF
TGTGCCAGCAGCCCTCCCGGGACCCATTATAATGAAAAACTGTTTTTT
>TRBJ2-5|TRBD1|-|TRBV6-1
CASTRDRGWETQYF
TGTGCCAGCACCAGGGACAGGGGCTGGGAGACCCAGTACTTC
>TRBJ2-7|-|many|TRBV7-9
CASRRDSESSYEQYF
TGTGCCAGCAGGAGGGACTCGGAATCCTCCTACGAGCAGTACTTC
>TRBJ2-2|TRBD2|many|TRBV4-2
CASSQEAGGPGELFF
TGTGCCAGCAGCCAAGAAGCGGGAGGGCCCGGGGAGCTGTTTTTT
>TRBJ1-5|-|many|TRBV28
CASSFLQGSNQPQHF
TGTGCCAGCAGCTTCCTACAGGGAAGCAATCAGCCCCAGCATTTT